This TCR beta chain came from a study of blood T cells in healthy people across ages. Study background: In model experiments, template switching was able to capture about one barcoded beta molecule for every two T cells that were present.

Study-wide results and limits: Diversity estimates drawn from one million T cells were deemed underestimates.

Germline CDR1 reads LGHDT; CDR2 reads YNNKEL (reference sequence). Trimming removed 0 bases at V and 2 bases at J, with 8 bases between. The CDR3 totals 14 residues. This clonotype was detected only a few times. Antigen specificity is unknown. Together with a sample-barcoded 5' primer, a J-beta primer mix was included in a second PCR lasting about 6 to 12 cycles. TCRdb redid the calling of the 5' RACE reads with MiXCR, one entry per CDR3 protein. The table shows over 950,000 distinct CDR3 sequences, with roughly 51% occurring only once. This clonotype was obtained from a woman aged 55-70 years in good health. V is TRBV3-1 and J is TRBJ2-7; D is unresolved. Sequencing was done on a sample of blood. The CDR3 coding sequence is TGTGCCAGCAGCCAAGAGTGGGTAACCTACGAGCAGTACTTC. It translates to CASSQEWVTYEQYF.